This T cell receptor beta chain stems from a study of blood T cell repertoires in COVID-19 (dated by TCRdb to about 2020). For the wider study: The collaborator samples originated in the United States, Italy and Spain and spanned the acute and convalescent phases of COVID-19. The repertoires were released in a freely available public database intended as a resource for research on the immune response to SARS-CoV-2. A de-identified subject ID, COVID-19 status, age in years and sex were almost always included in the sample metadata. Where available, HLA class I and class II types were obtained from metadata supplied by the sample provider rather than from assay-based typing. The material from the prospective study consisted of cDNA or gDNA derived from T cells, B-cell-depleted T cells, or PBMCs. The samples were drawn from two sources: the first 160 participants of the ongoing ImmuneRACE study, and 1,000 to 1,500 subjects contributed by 6 global collaborators. The dataset comprised deeply sampled blood TCRbeta repertoires from subjects exposed to, actively infected with, or recovered from COVID-19. Overall results and qualifications from the work: How much clinical and demographic metadata was included differed by source and by participant, and the metadata was provided uncurated.

The CDR3 contains 15 residues, cysteine and phenylalanine counted. The entry retains the CDR3 DNA only, 45 bases that are in frame from base 1. As encoded in the germline V gene, CDR1 is SGDLS while CDR2 is YYNGEE. Deletion took 4 bases off V and 8 bases off J, with a span of 19 bases between the germline ends. TCRbeta CDR3 regions were amplified from genomic DNA by means of the immunoSEQ Assay, a bias-controlled multiplex PCR. Per the authors' processing: The number of nucleated cells in each sample was estimated by amplification of reference gene primers within the assay. Sequence reads were collapsed and filtered to measure the absolute abundance of every unique TCRbeta CDR3 rearrangement. For each sample, productive Simpson clonality was calculated as the square root of Simpson's diversity index over productive rearrangements. The clones in this table, taken by TCRdb from immuneACCESS, are in-frame only. Not every clone is retained; where verified, under half of the shortfall comes from an unresolved V gene, and the cause of the rest is unknown. The D gene and trimming were derived from the DNA, and the V and J assignments and clone size from that table. For this sample there are about 60,000 clones; 88% appear just once. The ten largest clones take up 4.5% to 5% of the sample.

Whole blood was collected in K2EDTA tubes by collaborating institutions according to the institutions' own protocols. For TCRbeta analysis, collaborator samples were shipped as frozen whole blood, as isolated PBMCs, or as DNA extracted from either sample type. In regard to this clone: Its antigen is not yet known. No base-level quality is on record; no much larger clone is a single base apart.

Here the chain combines TRBV9 and TRBJ1-5; the best D guess is TRBD1, with 5 bases matching. This clonotype was sampled from a human donor in a cohort sampled during active COVID-19. The sequenced sample consisted of peripheral blood. The DNA reads TGTGCCAGCAGCCGGGGACTGGGAGGTTTGGAGCCCCAGCATTTT. This codes for CASSRGLGGLEPQHF.